This is a list of T cell receptor beta chains from one sample in a study of T-cell memory formation after mild COVID-19. TCRdb reprocessed the 5' RACE reads via MiXCR and lists one record per CDR3 protein. The sample includes about 45,000 distinct CDR3 sequences, more than 9% seen only once; the top ten take over 9.5%. Sequencing was performed on PBMCs or a T cell subset sorted from them (not recorded which). The receptor source for this set is an adult woman who had mild COVID-19 (a few samples of this study predate the infection). Cell type and time point are not known. The CDR3 runs from the conserved cysteine through the conserved F or W. Fields, in order: V gene, clone size, D gene, J gene, CDR3 protein, CDR3 DNA. A D gene is named only where the DNA matches it firmly. Part of the rows lack a size; the others show once, few, many or a class for expanded clones.

TRBV5-1	NA	NA	TRBJ1-6	CASSLLTPTLNSPLHF	TGCGCCAGCAGCTTGCTGACTCCAACGCTTAATTCACCCCTCCACTTT
TRBV27	few	NA	TRBJ2-5	CASSSPFRGETQYF	TGTGCCAGCAGTTCGCCGTTTAGGGGCGAGACCCAGTACTTC
TRBV20-1	NA	TRBD1	TRBJ2-2	CSAKQGANTGELFF	TGCAGTGCTAAACAGGGGGCTAACACCGGGGAGCTGTTTTTT
TRBV5-6	NA	NA	TRBJ1-6	CASSFFTGAGSPLHF	TGTGCCAGCAGCTTTTTTACCGGCGCAGGCTCACCCCTCCACTTT
TRBV24-1	many	NA	TRBJ1-2	CATSEPTGYYGYTF	TGTGCCACCAGTGAGCCGACAGGCTACTATGGCTACACCTTC
TRBV15	NA	NA	TRBJ1-5	CATSRASAGRVSNQPQHF	TGTGCCACCAGCAGAGCCTCGGCGGGAAGAGTAAGCAATCAGCCCCAGCATTTT
TRBV15	few	NA	TRBJ2-3	CATSRDMKSPDTQYF	TGTGCCACCAGCAGAGATATGAAGTCTCCAGATACGCAGTATTTT
TRBV18	few	NA	TRBJ2-5	CASSFRGGQETQYF	TGTGCCAGCTCCTTCAGAGGAGGACAAGAGACCCAGTACTTC
TRBV11-1	NA	NA	TRBJ1-2	CASSLGSQGNYGYTF	TGTGCCAGCAGCTTAGGTTCGCAGGGGAACTATGGCTACACCTTC
TRBV7-2	few	NA	TRBJ2-1	CASSLEAFAINEQFF	TGTGCCAGCAGCTTAGAGGCTTTTGCGATCAATGAGCAGTTCTTC
TRBV27	few	TRBD1	TRBJ2-2	CASKGTDHTGELFF	TGTGCCAGCAAGGGGACAGATCACACCGGGGAGCTGTTTTTT
TRBV7-2	NA	NA	TRBJ2-5	CASSLGGVGETQYF	TGTGCCAGCAGCTTAGGGGGAGTTGGTGAGACCCAGTACTTC
TRBV5-6	many	NA	TRBJ2-7	CASSLVRGEQYF	TGTGCCAGCAGCTTGGTAAGGGGCGAGCAGTACTTC
TRBV7-2	many	NA	TRBJ2-3	CASSLNGLGTTDTQYF	TGTGCCAGCAGCTTAAACGGGCTAGGGACCACAGATACGCAGTATTTT
TRBV5-1	NA	TRBD2	TRBJ2-1	CASRIAGEPYNEQFF	TGCGCCAGCAGAATAGCGGGAGAACCCTACAATGAGCAGTTCTTC
TRBV14	few	NA	TRBJ2-3	CASSLAPQGGTQYF	TGTGCCAGCAGCCTTGCACCACAGGGTGGTACGCAGTATTTT
TRBV6-5	NA	NA	TRBJ2-7	CASISTGGVEQYF	TGTGCCAGCATTTCAACAGGGGGGGTCGAGCAGTACTTC
TRBV3-1	NA	TRBD1	TRBJ2-2	CASSFGTALTGELFF	TGTGCCAGCAGCTTCGGGACAGCGCTCACCGGGGAGCTGTTTTTT
TRBV6-5	NA	NA	TRBJ1-5	CASSYGGNQPQHF	TGTGCCAGCAGTTACGGCGGCAATCAGCCCCAGCATTTT
TRBV29-1	few	NA	TRBJ2-4	CSVFLGGMTKNIQYF	TGCAGCGTTTTTCTTGGGGGTATGACCAAAAACATTCAGTACTTC
TRBV21-1	NA	NA	TRBJ2-7	CASSKARCSYEQYF	TGTGCCAGCAGCAAAGCACGGTGCTCCTACGAGCAGTACTTC
TRBV6-2/TRBV6-3	few	NA	TRBJ2-2	CASSYLGAYTGELFF	TGTGCCAGCAGTTACTTGGGAGCCTACACCGGGGAGCTGTTTTTT
TRBV5-1	NA	NA	TRBJ2-3	CASRGYTDTQYF	TGCGCCAGCAGGGGATACACAGATACGCAGTATTTT
TRBV7-9	NA	NA	TRBJ1-3	CASSFTAEGNTIYF	TGTGCCAGCAGCTTTACAGCTGAGGGAAACACCATATATTTT
TRBV30	NA	NA	TRBJ2-7	CAWSARYEQYF	TGTGCCTGGAGTGCTCGGTACGAGCAGTACTTC
TRBV4-1	few	TRBD1	TRBJ1-1	CASSQSRDRVFFSPNTEAFF	TGCGCCAGCAGCCAATCCCGGGACAGGGTGTTTTTTTCTCCGAACACTGAAGCTTTCTTT
TRBV27	few	TRBD2	TRBJ2-1	CATAVAGPYNEQFF	TGTGCCACCGCCGTAGCGGGACCATACAATGAGCAGTTCTTC